This TCR beta chain emerged from a study of OX40 agonist ivuxolimab in advanced cancers. Study in general: Six ivuxolimab dose levels, 0.01 to 10 mg/kg, were given intravenously every 2 weeks. Dose-escalation patients were diagnosed with hepatocellular carcinoma, melanoma, renal cell cancer or head and neck cancer.

The protocol was immunoSEQ multiplex PCR, while the TCRdb copy is restricted to in-frame clones and leaves out a portion. The sample includes approximately 30,000 clones, approximately 84% of them seen just once. Trimming took 5 bases from V and 3 from J; bases not matched to a gene: 9. CDR1 is MNHEY and CDR2 is SVGAGI in the germline V gene. The CDR3 runs 15 residues. Study outcomes and limitations: Expanded clones tended on average to be more numerous among CD8+ T cells than CD4+.

In regard to this clone: The antigen is unknown.

The material sequenced was CD4+ or CD8+ T cells sorted from blood, taken in a trial of the OX40 agonist ivuxolimab. The chain uses TRBV6-5 and TRBJ2-7, with 8 positions matching TRBD1. This TCR came from an adult with an advanced solid tumor such as melanoma, head and neck, liver or kidney cancer. The CDR3 region has the DNA TGTGCCAGCAGTACCCGAGCAGGGGGCGTCTACGAGCAGTACTTC. Translating gives CASSTRAGGVYEQYF.